A single sample gave rise to the 16 T cell receptor beta chains below, sequenced in a study of tumor-infiltrating lymphocytes in primary liver carcinoma. The researchers produced TCR beta cDNA from around 500 ng total RNA with a constant-region primer. Libraries of TCR beta came from three nested multiplex PCR rounds with slightly modified ARM-PCR. With TRBV1-TRBV30 forward primers and a C-beta reverse primer, the first two PCR rounds were run for roughly 10 cycles each. TCRdb ran MiXCR on the multiplex PCR reads and lists one entry per CDR3 protein. The sample includes about 310,000 distinct CDR3 sequences, around three fifths of them seen just once. The researchers obtained blood RNA from unsorted whole blood and also extracted germline DNA. Material for sequencing was peripheral blood. The receptors were gathered from a woman aged 25 to 39 with primary liver carcinoma and hepatitis B virus infection.

With respect to this clonotype: One base away lies a much larger clone, so this may be a sequencing read error. The conserved closing phenylalanine or tryptophan is absent in this CDR3, likely reflecting a read error. The chain has TRBV12-3 or TRBV12-4 and TRBJ2-1, with D possibly matching TRBD1 (5 bases). V was pared by 7 bases and J by 10 bases, with 17 bases between. CDR3 length: 13 residues. The CDR3 here is CASTSSLQGEQFS. The CDR3 DNA follows: TGTGCCAGCACTTCATCCCTCCAGGGAGAGCAGTTCTCC.

Concerning this clonotype itself: A much more abundant neighbour one base away suggests this may be a read error. The rearrangement uses TRBV6-2 or TRBV6-3 and TRBJ2-1; D not certain. The CDR3 has 15 amino acids. Looked up from germline, CDR1 is MNHEY and CDR2 is SVGEGT. Trimming pared 2 bases from V and 9 bases from J, leaving 17 bases between. The CDR3 sequence is CASSYVGGSVVEQFF. The CDR3 coding sequence is TGTGCCAGCAGTTACGTGGGCGGCTCCGTGGTTGAGCAGTTCTTC.

The chain is built from TRBV5-6 and TRBJ2-7; D may be TRBD2 (5 bases). The CDR3 loop spans 15 amino acids. The germline V and J ends were trimmed by 1 base and 0 bases, with 11 bases remaining between them. CDR1 is SGHDT and CDR2 is YYEEEE in the germline V gene. As DNA, the CDR3 is TGTGCCAGCAGCTTGCCTCCACTAGTCTCCTACGAGCAGTACTTC. It is translated as CASSLPPLVSYEQYF.

The gene calls are TRBV6-6 and TRBJ2-2; D gene ambiguous. Germline V lookup: CDR1 MNHNY, CDR2 SVGAGI (reference sequence). V gave up 7 bases and J gave up 6 bases, with 12 bases separating them. The CDR3 consists of 13 residues. The DNA of the CDR3 is TGTGCCAGCAAGATTGATCCGTCCGGGGAGCTGTTTTTT. This codes for CASKIDPSGELFF.

With respect to this clonotype: Germline is not matched at one junction end, which may reflect a read error. The V call is TRBV11-2, the J call TRBJ2-1; the D gene is possibly TRBD1 (6 bases). The CDR3 consists of 12 residues. Germline V lookup: CDR1 SGHAT, CDR2 FQNNGV. CDR3 sequence reads: CASSPRDNEEFF. CDR3 coding DNA: TGTGCCAGCAGCCCCAGGGACAATGAGGAGTTCTTC.

The sample holds many counts of this clonotype. This chain links TRBV5-4 with TRBJ2-1, with 11 bases that match TRBD2. The CDR3 is made up of 14 amino acids. Germline assignment: CDR1 SGHNT and CDR2 YYREEE (reference sequence). With 1 base clipped from V and 9 bases from J, the junction kept 3 bases outside the gene matches. CDR3 sequence reads: CASSLPLAGGEQFF. CDR3 nucleotides: TGTGCCAGCAGCTTGCCGCTAGCGGGAGGTGAGCAGTTCTTC.

This clonotype was recorded many times. This rearrangement joins TRBV30 to TRBJ1-1, with no clear D. V dropped 3 bases and J dropped 1 base, with 9 bases sitting between them. The CDR3 extends over 13 amino acids. Germline CDR1 and CDR2: GTSNPN and SVGIG (reference sequence). CDR3 amino acids: CAWRARTNTEAFF. CDR3 nucleotides: TGTGCCTGGAGAGCCAGAACGAACACTGAAGCTTTCTTT.

The J gene is TRBJ1-6, the V gene TRBV12-3 or TRBV12-4; 9 nucleotides match TRBD1. The junction had 8 bases not matched to a gene; V was cut back by 6 bases and J by 5 bases. The CDR3 covers 16 residues. In nucleotides, the CDR3 is TGTGCCAGCAGACGGGGACAGGGCCAGAATAATTCACCCCTCCACTTT. This codes for CASRRGQGQNNSPLHF.

On this clonotype itself: One end of the junction does not line up with germline, which may come from a read error. The chain is built from TRBV6-2 or TRBV6-3 and TRBJ2-3; D ambiguous. The V gene's germline CDR1 is MNHEY and CDR2 SVGEGT. The CDR3 has 13 amino acids. DNA for the CDR3: TGTGCCAGCAGGGCCCCACTACTACATACACAGTATTTT. The encoded protein is CASRAPLLHTQYF.

This clonotype was observed a handful of times. The chain links TRBV7-9 to TRBJ2-3, with TRBD2 matching over 9 bases. Per germline, CDR1 SEHNR and CDR2 FQNEAQ (reference sequence). J was trimmed by 7 bases and V by 1 base; bases with no gene match: 9. CDR3 length equals 16 residues. CDR3 protein: CASSLDGGRAGYTQYF. In nucleotides, the CDR3 is TGTGCCAGCAGCTTAGACGGCGGGAGGGCCGGGTATACGCAGTATTTT.

Notes on this clonotype: Germline is not matched at one junction end, which may reflect a read error. The chain links TRBV29-1 to TRBJ2-3; 8 positions match TRBD1. This CDR3 has 16 residues. Germline CDR1 SQVTM, CDR2 ANQGSEA. Written as DNA, the CDR3 is TGCAGGGTAGACAGGGGACGGGCCCACTCCACAGGTACGCAGTATTTT. Its protein is CRVDRGRAHSTGTQYF.

This clonotype was detected only a few times. V gene TRBV12-3 or TRBV12-4 combines with J gene TRBJ2-3, with a possible D match to TRBD2 (5 bases). CDR3 length: 13 residues. The V end lost 2 bases, the J end lost 4 bases, and 7 bases lay between the germline ends. CDR3 protein: CASSLQRADTQYF. The DNA of the CDR3 is TGTGCCAGCAGTTTACAGAGGGCAGATACGCAGTATTTT.

This chain uses TRBV29-1 with TRBJ2-6; possibly TRBD1 for D (5 bases). Germline loops: CDR1 SQVTM, CDR2 ANQGSEA. The CDR3 is made up of 14 amino acids. V was clipped by 4 bases and J by 14 bases, with 21 bases between them. The CDR3 bases are TGCAGCGTTGCGGTCGCCTCTGGGGCCAAGATCCTGACTTTC. Protein product: CSVAVASGAKILTF. Variable domain in full (rest from reference TRBV29-1 and TRBJ2-6): SAVISQKPSRDICQRGTSLTIQCQVDSQVTMMFWYRQQPGQSLTLIATANQGSEATYESGFVIDKFPISRPNLTFSTLTVSNMSPEDSSIYLCSVAVASGAKILTFGAGSRLTVL.

This clonotype was recorded many times. The chain links TRBV12-3 or TRBV12-4 to TRBJ2-1; D remains unclear. The CDR3 runs to 13 residues. V was shortened by 6 bases and J by 8 bases, with 14 bases between the two germline ends. The CDR3 DNA is TGTGCCAGCAGCCCCCGTGTACGACATGAGCAGTTCTTC. It translates to CASSPRVRHEQFF.

This clonotype showed up just a few times. This chain joins TRBV24-1 and TRBJ2-3; D may be TRBD2 (5 bases). Germline values: CDR1 KGHDR, CDR2 SFDVKD. V lost 4 bases, J lost 4 bases, and 8 bases lay in between. This CDR3 is built from 13 residues. The CDR3 nucleotides read TGTGCCACCAGTGACCCGGGATCAGATACGCAGTATTTT. This codes for CATSDPGSDTQYF.

This clonotype was detected a few times. The chain links TRBV4-1 to TRBJ1-5, with unresolved D. Trimming removed 1 base at V and 4 bases at J, with 5 bases between. Germline V gene lookup returns CDR1 MGHRA and CDR2 YSYEKL. The CDR3 extends over 13 amino acids. This CDR3 is CASSQVRNQPQHF. CDR3 nucleotide sequence: TGCGCCAGCAGCCAAGTCAGGAATCAGCCCCAGCATTTT.